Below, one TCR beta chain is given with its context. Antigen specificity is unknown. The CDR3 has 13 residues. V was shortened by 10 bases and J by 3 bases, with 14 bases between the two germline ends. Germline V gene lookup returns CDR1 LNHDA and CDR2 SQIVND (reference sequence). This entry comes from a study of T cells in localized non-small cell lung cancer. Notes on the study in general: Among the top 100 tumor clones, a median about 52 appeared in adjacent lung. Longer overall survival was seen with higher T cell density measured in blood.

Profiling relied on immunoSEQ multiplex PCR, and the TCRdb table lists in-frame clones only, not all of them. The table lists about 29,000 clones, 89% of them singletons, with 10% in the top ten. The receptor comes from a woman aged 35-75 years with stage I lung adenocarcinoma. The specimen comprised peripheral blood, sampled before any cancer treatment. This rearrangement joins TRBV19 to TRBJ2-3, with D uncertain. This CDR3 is CATVGRETDTQYF. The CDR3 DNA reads TGTGCCACCGTGGGCAGAGAGACAGATACGCAGTATTTT.